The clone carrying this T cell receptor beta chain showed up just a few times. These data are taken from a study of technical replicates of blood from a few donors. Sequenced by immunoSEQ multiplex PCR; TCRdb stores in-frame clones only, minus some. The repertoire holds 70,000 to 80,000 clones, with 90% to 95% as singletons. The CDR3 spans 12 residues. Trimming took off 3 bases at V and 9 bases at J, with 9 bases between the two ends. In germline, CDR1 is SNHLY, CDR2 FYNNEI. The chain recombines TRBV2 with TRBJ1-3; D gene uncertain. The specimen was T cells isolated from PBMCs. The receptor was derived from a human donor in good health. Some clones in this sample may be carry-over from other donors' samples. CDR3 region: CASSEMETTIYF. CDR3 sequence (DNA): TGTGCCAGCAGTGAGATGGAGACCACCATATATTTT.